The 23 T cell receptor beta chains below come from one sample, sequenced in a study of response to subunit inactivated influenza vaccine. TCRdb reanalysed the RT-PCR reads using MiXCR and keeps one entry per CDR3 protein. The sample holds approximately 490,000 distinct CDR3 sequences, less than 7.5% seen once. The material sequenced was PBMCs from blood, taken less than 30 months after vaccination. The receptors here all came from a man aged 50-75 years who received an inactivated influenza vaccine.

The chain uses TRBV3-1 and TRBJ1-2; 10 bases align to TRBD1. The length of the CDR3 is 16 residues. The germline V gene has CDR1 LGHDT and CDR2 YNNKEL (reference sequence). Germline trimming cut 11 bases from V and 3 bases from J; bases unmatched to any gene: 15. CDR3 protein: CACTNWDRGFDYGYTF. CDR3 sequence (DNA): TGTGCCTGCACAAATTGGGACAGGGGCTTCGACTATGGCTACACCTTC.

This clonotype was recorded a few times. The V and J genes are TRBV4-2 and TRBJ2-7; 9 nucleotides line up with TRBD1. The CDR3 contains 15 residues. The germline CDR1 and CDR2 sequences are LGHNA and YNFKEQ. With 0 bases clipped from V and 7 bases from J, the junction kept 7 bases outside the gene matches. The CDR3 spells CASSQETGGVGEQYF. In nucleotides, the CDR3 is TGTGCCAGCAGCCAAGAGACAGGGGGTGTGGGGGAGCAGTACTTC.

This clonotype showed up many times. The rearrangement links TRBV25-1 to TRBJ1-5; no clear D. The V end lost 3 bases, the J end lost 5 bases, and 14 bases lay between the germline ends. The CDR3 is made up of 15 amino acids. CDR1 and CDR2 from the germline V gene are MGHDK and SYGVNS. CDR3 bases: TGTGCCAGCAGTGATAGTGGGTCCGGGGATCAGCCCCAGCATTTT. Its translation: CASSDSGSGDQPQHF.

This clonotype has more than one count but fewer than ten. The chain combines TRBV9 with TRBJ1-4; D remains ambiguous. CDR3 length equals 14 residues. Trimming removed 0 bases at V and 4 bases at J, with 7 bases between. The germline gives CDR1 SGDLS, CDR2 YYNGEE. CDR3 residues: CASSVAANNEKLFF. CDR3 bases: TGTGCCAGCAGCGTAGCGGCAAATAATGAAAAACTGTTTTTT.

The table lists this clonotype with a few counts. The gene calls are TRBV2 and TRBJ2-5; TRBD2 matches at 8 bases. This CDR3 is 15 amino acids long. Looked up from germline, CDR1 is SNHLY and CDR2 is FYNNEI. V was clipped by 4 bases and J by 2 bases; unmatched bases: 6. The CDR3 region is CASSAASGGQETQYF. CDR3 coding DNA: TGTGCCAGCAGTGCTGCCAGCGGGGGTCAAGAGACCCAGTACTTC. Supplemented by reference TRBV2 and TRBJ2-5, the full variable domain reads EPEVTQTPSHQVTQMGQEVILRCVPISNHLYFYWYRQILGQKVEFLVSFYNNEISEKSEIFDDQFSVERPDGSNFTLKIRSTKLEDSAMYFCASSAASGGQETQYFGPGTRLLVL.

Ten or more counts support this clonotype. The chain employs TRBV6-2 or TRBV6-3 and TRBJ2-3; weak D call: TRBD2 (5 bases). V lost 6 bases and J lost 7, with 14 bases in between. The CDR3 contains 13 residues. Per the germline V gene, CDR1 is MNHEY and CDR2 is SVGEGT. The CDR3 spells CASRPSLGNTQYF. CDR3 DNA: TGTGCCAGCAGACCCTCACTAGGGAATACGCAGTATTTT.

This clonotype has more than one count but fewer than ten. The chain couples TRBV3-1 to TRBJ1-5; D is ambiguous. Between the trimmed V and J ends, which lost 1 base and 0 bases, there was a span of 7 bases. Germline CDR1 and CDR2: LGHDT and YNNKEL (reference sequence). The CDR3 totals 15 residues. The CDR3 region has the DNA TGTGCCAGCAGCCAAGGGCCTTTTAGCAATCAGCCCCAGCATTTT. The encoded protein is CASSQGPFSNQPQHF.

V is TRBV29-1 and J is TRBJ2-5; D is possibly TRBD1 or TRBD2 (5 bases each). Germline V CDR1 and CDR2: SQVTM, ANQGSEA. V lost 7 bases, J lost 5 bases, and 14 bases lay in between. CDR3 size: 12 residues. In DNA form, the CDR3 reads TGCAGCGCTGAGAAATGGGGGGAGACCCAGTACTTC. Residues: CSAEKWGETQYF.

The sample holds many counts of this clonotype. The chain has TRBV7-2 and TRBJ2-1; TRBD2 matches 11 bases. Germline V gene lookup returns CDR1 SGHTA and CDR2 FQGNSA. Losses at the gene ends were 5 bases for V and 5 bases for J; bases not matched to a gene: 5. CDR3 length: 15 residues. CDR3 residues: CASSALAGGNNEQFF. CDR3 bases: TGTGCCAGCAGCGCCCTAGCGGGAGGTAACAATGAGCAGTTCTTC. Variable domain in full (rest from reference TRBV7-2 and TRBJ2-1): GAGVSQSPSNKVTEKGKDVELRCDPISGHTALYWYRQSLGQGLEFLIYFQGNSAPDKSGLPSDRFSAERTGGSVSTLTIQRTQQEDSAVYLCASSALAGGNNEQFFGPGTRLTVL.

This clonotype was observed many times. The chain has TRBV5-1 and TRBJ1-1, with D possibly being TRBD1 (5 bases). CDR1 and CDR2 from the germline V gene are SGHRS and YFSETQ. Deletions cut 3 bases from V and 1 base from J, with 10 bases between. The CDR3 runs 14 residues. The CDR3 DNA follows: TGCGCCAGCAGCTCCGGGACGGGGAACACTGAAGCTTTCTTT. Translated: CASSSGTGNTEAFF.

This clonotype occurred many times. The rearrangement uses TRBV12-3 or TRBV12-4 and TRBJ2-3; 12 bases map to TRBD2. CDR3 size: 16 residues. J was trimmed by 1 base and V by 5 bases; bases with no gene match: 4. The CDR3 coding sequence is TGTGCCAGCAGTCCCCGGACTAGCGGGGGCACAGATACGCAGTATTTT. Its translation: CASSPRTSGGTDTQYF.

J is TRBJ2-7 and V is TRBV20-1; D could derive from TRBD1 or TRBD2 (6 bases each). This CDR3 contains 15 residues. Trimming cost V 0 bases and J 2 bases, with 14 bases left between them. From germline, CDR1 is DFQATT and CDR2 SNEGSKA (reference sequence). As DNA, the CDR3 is TGCAGTGCTAGAGATCCCCGGAGGGGGACCTACGAGCAGTACTTC. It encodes CSARDPRRGTYEQYF.

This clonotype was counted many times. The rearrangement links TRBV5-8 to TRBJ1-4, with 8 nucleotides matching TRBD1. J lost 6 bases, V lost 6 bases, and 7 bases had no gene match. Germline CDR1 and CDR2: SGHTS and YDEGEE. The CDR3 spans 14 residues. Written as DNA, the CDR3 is TGTGCCAGCACCCAGGGACAGGCGGATGAAAAACTGTTTTTT. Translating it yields CASTQGQADEKLFF.

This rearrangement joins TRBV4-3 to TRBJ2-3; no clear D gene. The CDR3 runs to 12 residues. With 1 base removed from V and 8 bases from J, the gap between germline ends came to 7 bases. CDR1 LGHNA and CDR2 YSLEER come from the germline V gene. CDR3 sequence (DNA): TGCGCCAGCAGCCAAGGCTCGTCTACGCAGTATTTT. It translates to CASSQGSSTQYF.

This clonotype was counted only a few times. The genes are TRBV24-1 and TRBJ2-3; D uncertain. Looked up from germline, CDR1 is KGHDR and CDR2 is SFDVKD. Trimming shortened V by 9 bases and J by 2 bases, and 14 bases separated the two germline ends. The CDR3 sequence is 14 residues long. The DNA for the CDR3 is TGTGCCACCTCTCTTGGCGGAATCACAGATACGCAGTATTTT. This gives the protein CATSLGGITDTQYF.

CDR3: CASSQWGLGSTDTQYF. As DNA, the CDR3 is TGTGCCAGTAGCCAGTGGGGACTCGGAAGCACAGATACGCAGTATTTT. The chain carries TRBV19 and TRBJ2-3; a possible D gene is TRBD2 (6 bases). Germline assignment: CDR1 LNHDA and CDR2 SQIVND (reference sequence). CDR3 size: 16 residues. The ends were cut back, 6 bases at V and 0 bases at J, with 16 bases in the middle.

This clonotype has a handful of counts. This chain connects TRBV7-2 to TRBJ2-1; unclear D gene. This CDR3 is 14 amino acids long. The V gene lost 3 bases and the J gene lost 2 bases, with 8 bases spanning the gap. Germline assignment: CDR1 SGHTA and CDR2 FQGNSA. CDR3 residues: CASSLAVAYNEQFF. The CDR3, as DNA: TGTGCCAGCAGCTTGGCGGTTGCCTACAATGAGCAGTTCTTC.

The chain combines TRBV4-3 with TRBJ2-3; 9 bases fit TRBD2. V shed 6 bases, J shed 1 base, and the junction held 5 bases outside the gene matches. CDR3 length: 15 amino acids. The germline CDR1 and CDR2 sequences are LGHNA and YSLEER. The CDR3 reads CASSPSGVGTDTQYF. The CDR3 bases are TGCGCCAGCAGTCCTAGCGGGGTCGGCACAGATACGCAGTATTTT.

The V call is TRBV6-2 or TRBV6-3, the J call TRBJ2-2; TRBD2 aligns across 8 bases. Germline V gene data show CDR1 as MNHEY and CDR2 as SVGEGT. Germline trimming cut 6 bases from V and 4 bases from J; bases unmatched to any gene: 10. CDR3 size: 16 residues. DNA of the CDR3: TGTGCCAGCAGACACGCCGGGACTAGAGCCACCGGGGAGCTGTTTTTT. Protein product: CASRHAGTRATGELFF.

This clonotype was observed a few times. CDR3 bases: TGCGCCAGCAGCTTGTCAGGGAGGGAGGATACGCAGTATTTT. As protein: CASSLSGREDTQYF. The genes are TRBV5-1 and TRBJ2-3; 7 nucleotides line up with TRBD2. This CDR3 is built from 14 residues. CDR1 and CDR2 (germline): SGHRS, YFSETQ. Trimming at V came to 1 base and at J to 6 bases, leaving 5 bases not matched to a gene.

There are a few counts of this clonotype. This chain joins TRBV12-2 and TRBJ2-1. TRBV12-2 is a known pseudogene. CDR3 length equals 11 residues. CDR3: CASRCRNEQFF. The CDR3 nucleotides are TGTGCAAGTCGCTGCCGCAATGAGCAGTTCTTC.

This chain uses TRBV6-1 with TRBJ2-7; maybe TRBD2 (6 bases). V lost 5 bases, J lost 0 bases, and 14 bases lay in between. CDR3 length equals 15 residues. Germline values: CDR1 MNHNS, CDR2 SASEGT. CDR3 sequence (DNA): TGTGCCAGCAGTACCTTTCGGGGGAGCTCCTACGAGCAGTACTTC. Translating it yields CASSTFRGSSYEQYF.

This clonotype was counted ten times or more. The CDR3 reads CSATRGTGQNIQYF. In DNA form, the CDR3 reads TGCAGTGCTACCCGGGGGACAGGGCAAAACATTCAGTACTTC. V gene TRBV20-1 combines with J gene TRBJ2-4; 9 bases match TRBD1. With 4 bases clipped from V and 5 bases from J, the junction kept 6 bases outside the gene matches. The CDR3 spans 14 residues. In germline, CDR1 is DFQATT, CDR2 SNEGSKA (reference sequence).